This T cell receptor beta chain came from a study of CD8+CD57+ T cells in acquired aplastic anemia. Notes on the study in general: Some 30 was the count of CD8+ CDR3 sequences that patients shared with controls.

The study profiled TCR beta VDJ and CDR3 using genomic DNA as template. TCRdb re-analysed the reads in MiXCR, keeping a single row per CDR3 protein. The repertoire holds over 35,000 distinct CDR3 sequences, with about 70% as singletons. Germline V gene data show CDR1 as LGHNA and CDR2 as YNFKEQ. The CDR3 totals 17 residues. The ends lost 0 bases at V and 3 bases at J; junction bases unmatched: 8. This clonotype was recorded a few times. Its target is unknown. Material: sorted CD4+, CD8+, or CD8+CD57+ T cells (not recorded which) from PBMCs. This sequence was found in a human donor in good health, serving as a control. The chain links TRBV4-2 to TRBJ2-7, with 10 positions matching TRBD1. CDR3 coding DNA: TGTGCCAGCAGCCAAGAACTTCTCGGGACAGGGGACTACGAGCAGTACTTC. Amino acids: CASSQELLGTGDYEQYF.